This TCR beta chain derives from a study of T cells expressing NK-cell markers. About the study: Sorted T-cell subsets CD3+CD56+NKG2C+, CD3+CD56+NKG2C- and CD3+CD56-NKG2C+ were TCR beta-sequenced. Seven HCMV-seropositive donors and one seronegative donor made up the eight sequenced donors. Regarding the study as a whole: More than 5 donors showed dominant NKG2C+ clonotypes comprising about 1.0-7.5% of their CD8+ T cells.

One entry per CDR3 protein, without DNA, is what TCRdb gives after re-calling the 5' RACE reads. The sample totals about 550,000 distinct CDR3 sequences. Germline CDR1 and CDR2: SGHDT and YYEEEE. This CDR3 has 14 residues. In regard to this clonotype: Antigen unknown.

The specimen sequenced was blood T cells: a sorted CD56 or NKG2C T cell subset, CD4+ or CD8+ T cells, or bulk PBMC T cells (not recorded which). V usage is TRBV5-6 and J usage is TRBJ2-5. This TCR was sampled from a man in his late teens or twenties in good health. This chain's CDR3 is CASSLQVLQETQYF. Complete variable domain (other parts from reference TRBV5-6 and TRBJ2-5): DAGVTQSPTHLIKTRGQQVTLRCSPKSGHDTVSWYQQALGQGPQFIFQYYEEEERQRGNFPDRFSGHQFPNYSSELNVNALLLGDSALYLCASSLQVLQETQYFGPGTRLLVL.